The 15 T cell receptor beta chains reported below all come from one sample, sequenced in a study of blood T cell repertoires in COVID-19. This table comes from immunoSEQ multiplex PCR, and its TCRdb copy is limited to in-frame clones, with some not included. The table lists around 260,000 clones, around 90% of them singletons. Sample: peripheral blood. The receptors stem from a person under 35 with COVID-19, enrolled during active disease.

CDR3 loop: CASSLGWLAEGYEQYF. In nucleotides, the CDR3 is TGCGCCAGCAGCTTGGGGTGGTTAGCGGAAGGCTACGAGCAGTACTTC. The chain employs TRBV5-1 and TRBJ2-7, with D perhaps TRBD2 (6 bases). Germline CDR1 SGHRS, CDR2 YFSETQ. CDR3 length equals 16 residues. V was pared by 0 bases and J by 3 bases, with 16 bases between.

The table lists this clone with a few counts. J is TRBJ2-3 and V is TRBV6-2 or TRBV6-3; tentatively, D is TRBD1 (5 bases). This CDR3 region has 13 residues. V gave up 6 bases and J gave up 2 bases, with 9 bases separating them. CDR1 is MNHEY, CDR2 SVGEGT, per germline. CDR3: CASSPRDTDTQYF. CDR3 nucleotide sequence: TGTGCCAGCAGCCCCAGGGACACAGATACGCAGTATTTT.

The rearrangement links TRBV5-6 to TRBJ1-2, with D hard to call. Germline assignment: CDR1 SGHDT and CDR2 YYEEEE. V dropped 5 bases and J dropped 0 bases, with 11 bases sitting between them. CDR3 size: 14 residues. CDR3 sequence reads: CASREDGPNYGYTF. Written as DNA, the CDR3 is TGTGCCAGCAGGGAGGACGGACCTAACTATGGCTACACCTTC.

The chain joins TRBV27 to TRBJ2-1; 8 bases agree with TRBD2. The germline V gene has CDR1 MNHEY and CDR2 SMNVEV (reference sequence). Trimming removed 2 bases from V and 7 bases from J; junction bases left unmatched: 4. The CDR3 runs 14 residues. The CDR3 loop reads CASSLMASGNEQFF. In DNA, the CDR3 is TGTGCCAGCAGTTTAATGGCTAGCGGGAATGAGCAGTTCTTC.

The chain couples TRBV2 to TRBJ2-6; possible D gene TRBD1, 6 bases. The CDR3 has 15 amino acids. Germline V lookup: CDR1 SNHLY, CDR2 FYNNEI. V was shortened by 6 bases and J by 0 bases, with 9 bases between the two germline ends. The CDR3 nucleotides are TGTGCCAGCAGGGACAGCCCCTCTGGGGCCAACGTCCTGACTTTC. It encodes CASRDSPSGANVLTF.

This chain joins TRBV27 and TRBJ1-1; D perhaps matches TRBD1 (5 bases). CDR3 length: 14 residues. Germline V gene lookup returns CDR1 MNHEY and CDR2 SMNVEV (reference sequence). The V and J ends lost 6 bases and 6 bases respectively, with 17 bases between them. DNA of the CDR3: TGTGCCAGCAGCCCCAGGGCGGTTGACCCTGAAGCTTTCTTT. Encoded protein: CASSPRAVDPEAFF.

In this sample, this clone turned up a few times. The chain links TRBV16 to TRBJ1-3, with 7 bases that match TRBD1. This CDR3 is 16 amino acids long. J gave up 0 bases and V 2 bases, and 4 bases lay outside the gene matches. CDR1 and CDR2 from the germline V gene are KGHSY and FQNENV. The CDR3 DNA reads TGTGCCAGCAGCCAAGGGACAGCCAGCTCTGGAAACACCATATATTTT. Amino acids: CASSQGTASSGNTIYF.

The V and J genes are TRBV6-4 and TRBJ2-1; possible D gene TRBD2, 6 bases. From germline, CDR1 is MRHNA and CDR2 SNTAGT. The CDR3 sequence is 18 residues long. Trimming pared 0 bases from V and 7 bases from J, leaving 22 bases between. CDR3 sequence: CASSDSTSLGTGKNEQFF. The DNA for the CDR3 is TGTGCCAGCAGTGACTCGACATCGCTTGGGACTGGGAAAAATGAGCAGTTCTTC.

V is TRBV6-5 and J is TRBJ2-3, with D tentatively TRBD2 (6 bases). V lost 4 bases and J 4 bases, leaving 12 bases between the germline ends. The CDR3 covers 14 residues. Germline V gene data show CDR1 as MNHEY and CDR2 as SVGAGI. The chain's CDR3 is CASSSPGASDTQYF. The CDR3 DNA is TGTGCCAGCAGTTCCCCGGGAGCATCAGATACGCAGTATTTT.

The V and J genes are TRBV28 and TRBJ1-2; 8 bases agree with TRBD1. The CDR3 loop spans 13 amino acids. Trimming took 6 bases from V and 6 from J; bases not matched to a gene: 6. Germline loops: CDR1 MDHEN, CDR2 SYDVKM. CDR3 region: CASRPQGVHGYTF. The CDR3 nucleotides read TGTGCCAGCAGACCACAGGGGGTACATGGCTACACCTTC.

The chain employs TRBV7-9 and TRBJ2-1, with D maybe TRBD2 (5 bases). Germline CDR1 reads SEHNR; CDR2 reads FQNEAQ (reference sequence). This CDR3 is 16 amino acids long. The germline V and J ends were trimmed by 0 bases and 0 bases, with 9 bases remaining between them. CDR3 sequence: CASSLAFGSSYNEQFF. The CDR3 region has the DNA TGTGCCAGCAGCTTAGCCTTTGGGAGCTCCTACAATGAGCAGTTCTTC.

This clone was recorded a few times. The chain recombines TRBV30 with TRBJ1-6; TRBD1 matches 9 bases. CDR3 length: 14 residues. Per the germline V gene, CDR1 is GTSNPN and CDR2 is SVGIG (reference sequence). Trimming cost V 5 bases and J 10 bases; bases outside gene matches: 9. In DNA form, the CDR3 reads TGTGCCTGGCACTCCGGGACAGGGATCTCACCCCTCCACTTT. It encodes CAWHSGTGISPLHF.

CDR3 DNA sequence: TGTGCCAGTTGGGACAGGGGGAACACTGAAGCTTTCTTT. Amino acid sequence: CASWDRGNTEAFF. The J gene is TRBJ1-1, the V gene TRBV19, with 10 bases aligning to TRBD1. The germline V gene has CDR1 LNHDA and CDR2 SQIVND (reference sequence). With V trimmed by 8 bases and J by 1 base, 1 base remained unmatched. The CDR3 loop spans 13 amino acids.

This clone has a single count. The genes are TRBV4-2 and TRBJ2-3; D may be TRBD2 (6 bases). V was clipped by 0 bases and J by 2 bases, with 12 bases between them. This CDR3 contains 16 residues. Germline V gene lookup returns CDR1 LGHNA and CDR2 YNFKEQ. The CDR3 is CASSQEPSGLTDTQYF. The CDR3 nucleotides are TGTGCCAGCAGCCAAGAACCAAGCGGGCTCACAGATACGCAGTATTTT.

The chain has TRBV9 and TRBJ2-1; 14 bases are a match to TRBD2. Per germline, CDR1 SGDLS and CDR2 YYNGEE. There are 15 residues in the CDR3. With 3 bases clipped from V and 11 bases from J, the junction kept 7 bases outside the gene matches. The CDR3 DNA follows: TGTGCCAGCAGCGCGGGACTAGCGGGAGAGTTTCAGCAGTTCTTC. It specifies CASSAGLAGEFQQFF.